The 2 T cell receptor beta chains below were found in one sample sequenced in a study of T-cell reconstitution after alpha-beta-depleted transplantation in children. Unique molecular identifiers were built into the TCRbeta library. MiXCR, applied by TCRdb to the PCR reads, yields one record per CDR3 protein. The sample holds fewer than 550,000 distinct CDR3 sequences; approximately 10% are singletons and the top ten take around 13%. The material sequenced was PBMCs, mostly from graft donor cells, taken 180 days after TCRalphabeta/CD19-depleted stem cell transplant. These receptors were collected from a female patient between 2 and 15 years old who had a stem cell transplant for aplastic anemia, so the T cells may come from the graft donor.

This clonotype was seen many times. This sequence joins TRBV10-3 and TRBJ2-7; 7 bases match TRBD1. This CDR3 has 15 residues. The germline CDR1 and CDR2 sequences are ENHRY and SYGVKD. V gave up 4 bases and J gave up 6 bases; unmatched junction bases: 12. The CDR3 is CAISGVGGPFGEQYV. CDR3 coding DNA: TGTGCCATCAGTGGGGTAGGGGGCCCCTTCGGCGAGCAGTACGTC.

This clonotype occurred a few times. The rearrangement joins TRBV7-9 to TRBJ1-2, with D uncertain. The CDR3 totals 15 residues. Per the germline V gene, CDR1 is SEHNR and CDR2 is FQNEAQ (reference sequence). The V and J ends lost 3 bases and 0 bases respectively, with 11 bases between them. The CDR3 sequence is CASSFPRLSNYGYTF. The CDR3 bases are TGTGCCAGCAGCTTCCCAAGGCTATCTAACTATGGCTACACCTTC.